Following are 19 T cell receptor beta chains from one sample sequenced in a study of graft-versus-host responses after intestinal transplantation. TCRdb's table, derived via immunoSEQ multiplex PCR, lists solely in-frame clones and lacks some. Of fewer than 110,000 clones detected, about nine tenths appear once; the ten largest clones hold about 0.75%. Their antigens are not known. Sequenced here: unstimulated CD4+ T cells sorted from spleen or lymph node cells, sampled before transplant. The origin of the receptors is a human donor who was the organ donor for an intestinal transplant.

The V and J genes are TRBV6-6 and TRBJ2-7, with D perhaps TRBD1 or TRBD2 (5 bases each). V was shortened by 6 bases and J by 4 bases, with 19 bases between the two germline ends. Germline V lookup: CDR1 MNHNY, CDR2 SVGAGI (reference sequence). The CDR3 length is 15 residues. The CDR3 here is CASSPGTGRVYEQYF. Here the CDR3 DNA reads TGTGCCAGCAGCCCCGGGACGGGAAGAGTATACGAGCAGTACTTC.

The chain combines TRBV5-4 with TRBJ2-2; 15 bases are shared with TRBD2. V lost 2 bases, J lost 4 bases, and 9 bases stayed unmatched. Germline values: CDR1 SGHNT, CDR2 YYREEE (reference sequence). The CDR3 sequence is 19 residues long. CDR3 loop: CASSLGRTSGRAGTGELFF. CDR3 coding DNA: TGTGCCAGCAGCTTAGGGAGGACTAGCGGGAGGGCTGGCACCGGGGAGCTGTTTTTT.

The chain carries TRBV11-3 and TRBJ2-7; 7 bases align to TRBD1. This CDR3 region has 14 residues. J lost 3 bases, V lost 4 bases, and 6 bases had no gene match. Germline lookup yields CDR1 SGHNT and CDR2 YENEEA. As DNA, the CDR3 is TGTGCCAGCAGCTCCATTGGACAGGACTACGAGCAGTACTTC. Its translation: CASSSIGQDYEQYF.

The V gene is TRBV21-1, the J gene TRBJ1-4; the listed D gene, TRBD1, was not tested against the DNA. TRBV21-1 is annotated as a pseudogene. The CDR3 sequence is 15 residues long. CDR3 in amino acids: CASSKDDRGDEKLFF. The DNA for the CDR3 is TGTGCCAGCAGCAAAGATGACAGGGGGGATGAAAAACTGTTTTTT.

The CDR3 DNA reads as TGTGCCAGCAGCCCCCAGGGGGGTGGAAACACCATATATTTT. This sequence encodes CASSPQGGGNTIYF. V is TRBV7-2 and J is TRBJ1-3, with TRBD1 identical over 7 bases. This CDR3 has 14 residues. CDR1 SGHTA and CDR2 FQGNSA come from the germline V gene. V gave up 5 bases and J gave up 3 bases; unmatched junction bases: 4.

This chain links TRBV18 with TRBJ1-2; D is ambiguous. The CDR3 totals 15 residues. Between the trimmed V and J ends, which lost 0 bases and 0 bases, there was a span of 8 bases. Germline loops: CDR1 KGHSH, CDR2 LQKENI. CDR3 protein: CASSPPSAANYGYTF. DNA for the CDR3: TGTGCCAGCTCACCACCAAGCGCAGCTAACTATGGCTACACCTTC. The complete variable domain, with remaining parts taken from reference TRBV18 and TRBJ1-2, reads NAGVMQNPRHLVRRRGQEARLRCSPMKGHSHVYWYRQLPEEGLKFMVYLQKENIIDESGMPKERFSAEFPKEGPSILRIQQVVRGDSAAYFCASSPPSAANYGYTFGSGTRLTVV.

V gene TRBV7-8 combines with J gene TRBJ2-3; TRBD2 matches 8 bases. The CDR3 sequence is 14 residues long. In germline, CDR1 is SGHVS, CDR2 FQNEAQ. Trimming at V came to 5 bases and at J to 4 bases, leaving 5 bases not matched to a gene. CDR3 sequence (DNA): TGTGCCAGCAGCCGAGCGGGAGTGGCAGATACGCAGTATTTT. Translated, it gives CASSRAGVADTQYF.

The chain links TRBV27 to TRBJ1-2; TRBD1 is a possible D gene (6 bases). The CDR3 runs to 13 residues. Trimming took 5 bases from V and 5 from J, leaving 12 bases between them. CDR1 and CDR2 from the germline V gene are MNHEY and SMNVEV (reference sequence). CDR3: CASSPPRGYGYTF. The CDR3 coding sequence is TGTGCCAGCAGTCCCCCCAGGGGATATGGCTACACCTTC.

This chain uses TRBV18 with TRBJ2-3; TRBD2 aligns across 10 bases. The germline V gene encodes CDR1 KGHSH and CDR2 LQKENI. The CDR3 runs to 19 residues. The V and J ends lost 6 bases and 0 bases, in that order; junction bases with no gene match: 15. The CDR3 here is CASSFRVLAGDSSTDTQYF. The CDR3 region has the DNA TGTGCCAGCTCGTTCCGGGTCCTAGCGGGGGACTCTAGCACAGATACGCAGTATTTT.

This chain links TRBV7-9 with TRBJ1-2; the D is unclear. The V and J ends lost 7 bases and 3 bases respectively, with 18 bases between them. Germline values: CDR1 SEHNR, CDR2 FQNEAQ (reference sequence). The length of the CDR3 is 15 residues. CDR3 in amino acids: CASINYARTDYGYTF. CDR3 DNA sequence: TGTGCCAGCATCAATTACGCCAGAACTGACTATGGCTACACCTTC. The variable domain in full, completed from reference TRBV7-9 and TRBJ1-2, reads DTGVSQNPRHKITKRGQNVTFRCDPISEHNRLYWYRQTLGQGPEFLTYFQNEAQLEKSRLLSDRFSAERPKGSFSTLEIQRTEQGDSAMYLCASINYARTDYGYTFGSGTRLTVV.

CDR3 region: CASSQDQGRVWNSPLHF. The CDR3 DNA reads TGCGCCAGCAGCCAAGATCAAGGAAGGGTCTGGAATTCACCCCTCCACTTT. The rearrangement uses TRBV4-1 and TRBJ1-6; D is unclear. The CDR3 totals 17 residues. Germline V gives CDR1 MGHRA, CDR2 YSYEKL. The ends were cut back, 0 bases at V and 7 bases at J, with 16 bases in the middle.

The CDR3 here is CASSATQGKNSPLHF. For the CDR3, the DNA is TGCGCCAGCAGCGCAACACAGGGGAAAAATTCACCCCTCCACTTT. The chain joins TRBV5-1 to TRBJ1-6, with 7 nucleotides matching TRBD1. The CDR3 is 15 residues long. Germline loops: CDR1 SGHRS, CDR2 YFSETQ. Trimming cost V 4 bases and J 7 bases; bases outside gene matches: 8.

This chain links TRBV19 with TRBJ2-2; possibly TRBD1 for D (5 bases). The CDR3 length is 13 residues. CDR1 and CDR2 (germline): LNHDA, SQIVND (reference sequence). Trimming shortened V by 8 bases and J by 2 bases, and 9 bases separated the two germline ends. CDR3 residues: CASEQDNTGELFF. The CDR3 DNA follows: TGTGCCAGTGAACAGGACAACACCGGGGAGCTGTTTTTT. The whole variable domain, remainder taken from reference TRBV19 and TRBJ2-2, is DGGITQSPKYLFRKEGQNVTLSCEQNLNHDAMYWYRQDPGQGLRLIYYSQIVNDFQKGDIAEGYSVSREKKESFPLTVTSAQKNPTAFYLCASEQDNTGELFFGEGSRLTVL.

The CDR3 loop is CAWSERAGGELFF. CDR3 coding DNA: TGTGCCTGGAGCGAGCGGGCAGGCGGGGAGCTGTTTTTT. The J gene is TRBJ2-2, the V gene TRBV30, with D possibly matching TRBD2 (6 bases). The germline V gene has CDR1 GTSNPN and CDR2 SVGIG (reference sequence). CDR3 length equals 13 residues. Trimming cost V 3 bases and J 7 bases, with 12 bases left between them. Based on the CDR3 plus reference TRBV30 and TRBJ2-2, the full variable domain is SQTIHQWPATLVQPVGSPLSLECTVEGTSNPNLYWYRQAAGRGLQLLFYSVGIGQISSEVPQNLSASRPQDRQFILSSKKLLLSDSGFYLCAWSERAGGELFFGEGSRLTVL.

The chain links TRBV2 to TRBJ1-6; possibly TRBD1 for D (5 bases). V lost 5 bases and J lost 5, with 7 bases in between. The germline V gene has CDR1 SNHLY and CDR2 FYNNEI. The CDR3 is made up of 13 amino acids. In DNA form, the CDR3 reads TGTGCCAGCAGTTGGGACCATAATTCACCCCTCCACTTT. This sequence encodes CASSWDHNSPLHF.

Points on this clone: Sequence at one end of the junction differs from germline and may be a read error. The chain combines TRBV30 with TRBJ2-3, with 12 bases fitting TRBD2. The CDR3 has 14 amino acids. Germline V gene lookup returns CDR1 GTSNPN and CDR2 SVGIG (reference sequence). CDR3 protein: CACSGRQITSGGHF. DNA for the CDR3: TGTGCCTGTAGTGGACGGCAAATAACTAGCGGGGGGCATTTT.

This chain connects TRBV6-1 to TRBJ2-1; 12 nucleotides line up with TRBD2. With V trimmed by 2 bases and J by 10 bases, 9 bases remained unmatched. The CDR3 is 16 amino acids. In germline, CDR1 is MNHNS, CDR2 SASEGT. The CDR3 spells CASSEYLAGGGREQFF. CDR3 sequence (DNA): TGTGCCAGCAGTGAATACCTAGCGGGAGGGGGTCGGGAGCAGTTCTTC.

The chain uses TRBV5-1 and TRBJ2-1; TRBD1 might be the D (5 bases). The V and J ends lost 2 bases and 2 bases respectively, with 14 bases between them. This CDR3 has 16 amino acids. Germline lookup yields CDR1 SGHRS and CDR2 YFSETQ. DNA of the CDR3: TGCGCCAGCAGCTTCCAGGGTAGCCCCACCTACAATGAGCAGTTCTTC. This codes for CASSFQGSPTYNEQFF.

This CDR3 reads CASSLDQGGDGYTF. The CDR3 nucleotides are TGTGCCAGCAGCTTAGATCAGGGTGGTGATGGCTACACCTTC. This chain connects TRBV11-3 to TRBJ1-2; D is possibly TRBD1 (5 bases). Germline CDR1 reads SGHNT; CDR2 reads YENEEA. CDR3 length: 14 residues. Trimming removed 0 bases at V and 6 bases at J, with 11 bases between.